The 16 T cell receptor beta chains below come from one sample, sequenced in a study of shared clonotypes between healthy human individuals (dated by TCRdb to the early 2020s). The method was the immunoSEQ multiplex PCR assay. The immuneACCESS repertoire file appears here via TCRdb, limited to in-frame rearrangements. These files lack a portion of the clones; in checked studies, under half of the deficit traces to unresolved V genes, and the cause of the others is not known. Counted in this sample were approximately 2.4 million clones; about 94% of them appeared once. The ten largest clones add up to more than 0.1% of the sample. Sequencing used naive CD4+ T cells sorted from blood. The cell subset or site label on this specimen signifies: CD45RA+ positively selected. The receptors derive from a man aged 18 to 29 in good health.

As for this clone: The same CDR3 is also encoded by other DNA sequences in this sample. The gene calls are TRBV19 and TRBJ2-5, with 9 bases matching TRBD2. Unmatched junction bases numbered 3, after V lost 8 bases and J lost 2 bases. The CDR3 contains 13 residues. Looked up from germline, CDR1 is LNHDA and CDR2 is SQIVND (reference sequence). DNA of the CDR3: TGTGCCAGTGGCACTAGCGGGCAAGAGACCCAGTACTTC. Its protein product is CASGTSGQETQYF.

V is TRBV6-1 and J is TRBJ1-2; D remains unclear. The V end was cut by 8 bases, the J end by 8 bases, with 9 bases between. The CDR3 totals 10 residues. Per the germline V gene, CDR1 is MNHNS and CDR2 is SASEGT. CDR3 amino acids: CASRGQGYTF. In nucleotides, the CDR3 is TGTGCCAGCCGAGGGCAAGGCTACACCTTC.

V usage is TRBV7-9 and J usage is TRBJ2-1; D is perhaps TRBD1 (6 bases). The germline gives CDR1 SEHNR, CDR2 FQNEAQ (reference sequence). Trimming pared 8 bases from V and 5 bases from J, leaving 13 bases between. CDR3 size: 13 residues. The CDR3 nucleotides are TGTGCCAGCTCCAGGACAGAAGACAATGAGCAGTTCTTC. Translating gives CASSRTEDNEQFF.

The chain links TRBV18 to TRBJ2-2, with D unclear. The germline V gene has CDR1 KGHSH and CDR2 LQKENI. The CDR3 consists of 16 residues. V gave up 4 bases and J gave up 0 bases, with 12 bases separating them. CDR3 region: CASSQNQDPNTGELFF. DNA for the CDR3: TGTGCCAGCTCACAGAACCAGGATCCGAACACCGGGGAGCTGTTTTTT.

V and J are TRBV7-2 and TRBJ2-2; weak D call: TRBD1 (6 bases). CDR3 length equals 15 residues. The V and J ends lost 8 bases and 6 bases respectively, with 19 bases between them. Germline V CDR1 and CDR2: SGHTA, FQGNSA. The chain's CDR3 is CASSTQGSTPGELFF. The CDR3, as DNA: TGTGCCAGCTCGACCCAGGGGTCTACCCCCGGGGAGCTGTTTTTT. Using reference TRBV7-2 and TRBJ2-2 for the parts outside the CDR3, the full variable domain is GAGVSQSPSNKVTEKGKDVELRCDPISGHTALYWYRQSLGQGLEFLIYFQGNSAPDKSGLPSDRFSAERTGGSVSTLTIQRTQQEDSAVYLCASSTQGSTPGELFFGEGSRLTVL.

The chain is built from TRBV7-2 and TRBJ1-1, with D unresolved. Trimming removed 1 base at V and 7 bases at J, with 7 bases between. The CDR3 covers 12 residues. Germline-derived CDR1 and CDR2 are SGHTA and FQGNSA. The CDR3 sequence is CASSLVTLEAFF. The DNA for the CDR3 is TGTGCCAGCAGCTTAGTTACCCTTGAAGCTTTCTTT.

This clone has only one observation. This chain links TRBV27 with TRBJ2-2, with 9 bases identical to TRBD1. From germline, CDR1 is MNHEY and CDR2 SMNVEV (reference sequence). This CDR3 is 15 amino acids long. The V gene end was trimmed by 6 bases and the J gene end by 5 bases; junction bases not matched to a gene: 7. The CDR3: CASSRTGERTGELFF. CDR3 nucleotides: TGTGCCAGCAGCCGGACAGGGGAAAGGACCGGGGAGCTGTTTTTT.

The V call is TRBV27, the J call TRBJ2-1, with 12 bases aligning to TRBD1. The V gene's germline CDR1 is MNHEY and CDR2 SMNVEV (reference sequence). The CDR3 is 15 residues long. Trimming removed 5 bases from V and 8 bases from J; junction bases left unmatched: 7. The CDR3 spells CASSHRDRGQYEQFF. The CDR3 DNA follows: TGTGCCAGCAGTCACCGGGACAGGGGGCAATATGAGCAGTTCTTC.

Written as DNA, the CDR3 is TGTGCCTGGAGTGTACCCGGGACAGGGGCTGAAAAACTGTTTTTT. This encodes CAWSVPGTGAEKLFF. The chain joins TRBV30 to TRBJ1-4; 10 positions match TRBD1. Germline V CDR1 and CDR2: GTSNPN, SVGIG (reference sequence). This CDR3 comprises 15 residues. J gave up 7 bases and V 0 bases, and 5 bases lay outside the gene matches.

This rearrangement joins TRBV10-3 to TRBJ2-2; 10 bases map to TRBD1. The CDR3 runs 14 residues. CDR1 is ENHRY and CDR2 is SYGVKD in the germline V gene. V dropped 7 bases and J dropped 5; count of bases not matched to a gene: 4. In DNA form, the CDR3 reads TGTGCCATCATCGGACAGGGGGGGACCGGGGAGCTGTTTTTT. It specifies CAIIGQGGTGELFF.

This chain joins TRBV5-5 and TRBJ1-2; D is perhaps TRBD1 (5 bases). The CDR3 runs 13 residues. V dropped 4 bases and J dropped 4 bases, with 11 bases sitting between them. Germline V gene lookup returns CDR1 SGHKS and CDR2 YYEKEE (reference sequence). The CDR3 DNA is TGTGCCAGCAGCAGCAGGGTTGGCTATGGCTACACCTTC. This codes for CASSSRVGYGYTF.

The rearrangement uses TRBV30 and TRBJ1-2; unclear D gene. The CDR3 covers 14 residues. The V end was cut by 3 bases, the J end by 2 bases, with 13 bases between. Looked up from germline, CDR1 is GTSNPN and CDR2 is SVGIG (reference sequence). This CDR3 reads CAWRALNSNYGYTF. DNA for the CDR3: TGTGCCTGGAGGGCTCTAAACAGCAACTATGGCTACACCTTC.

The rearrangement links TRBV6-1 to TRBJ2-2, with 14 bases aligning to TRBD2. V lost 1 base, J lost 3 bases, and 4 bases stayed unmatched. The CDR3 is made up of 18 amino acids. Germline CDR1 is MNHNS and CDR2 is SASEGT. CDR3 in amino acids: CASSEGLGLAGDTGELFF. As DNA, the CDR3 is TGTGCCAGCAGTGAAGGCTTGGGACTAGCGGGAGACACCGGGGAGCTGTTTTTT.

The chain recombines TRBV5-5 with TRBJ1-2, with TRBD1 matching over 7 bases. This CDR3 has 15 amino acids. CDR1 SGHKS and CDR2 YYEKEE come from the germline V gene (reference sequence). Losses at the gene ends were 0 bases for V and 6 bases for J; bases not matched to a gene: 8. CDR3 nucleotide sequence: TGTGCCAGCAGCTTGGGGTCAGGGGGAACGGATGGCTACACCTTC. It yields the protein CASSLGSGGTDGYTF. The whole variable domain, filled in from reference TRBV5-5 and TRBJ1-2, reads DAGVTQSPTHLIKTRGQQVTLRCSPISGHKSVSWYQQVLGQGPQFIFQYYEKEERGRGNFPDRFSARQFPNYSSELNVNALLLGDSALYLCASSLGSGGTDGYTFGSGTRLTVV.

The gene calls are TRBV4-3 and TRBJ2-3; the match to TRBD2 covers 11 bases. Germline lookup yields CDR1 LGHNA and CDR2 YSLEER. This CDR3 is built from 16 residues. J was trimmed by 2 bases and V by 5 bases; bases with no gene match: 6. CDR3 sequence: CASSDRLAGNTDTQYF. CDR3 nucleotide sequence: TGCGCCAGCAGCGACAGACTAGCGGGGAACACAGATACGCAGTATTTT.

Regarding this clone: Distinct nucleotide sequences in the sample also encode this CDR3. The V gene is TRBV7-2, the J gene TRBJ2-7; D remains ambiguous. The CDR3 runs to 11 residues. Germline V gene lookup returns CDR1 SGHTA and CDR2 FQGNSA. Between the trimmed V and J ends, which lost 5 bases and 5 bases, there was a span of 7 bases. CDR3 sequence (DNA): TGTGCCAGCAGCCTTGCCAACGAGCAGTACTTC. This gives the protein CASSLANEQYF.